This T cell receptor beta chain comes out of a study of beta chain features in type 1 diabetes. Each sorted population was over 95% pure. Germline V gene sequence: CDR1 SNHLY, CDR2 FYNNEI. The CDR3 is 14 residues long. V gave up 2 bases and J gave up 4 bases, with 11 bases separating them. Expressed TCRB transcripts got sequenced, as all isolated RNA was reverse transcribed. Naive, central memory and regulatory T cell samples produced a mean of approximately 3.5 million reads. Some clones are missing from TCRdb's copy, which holds only in-frame ones; the method was immunoSEQ multiplex PCR. The repertoire holds 860,000 or so clones, with about a sixth as singletons.

This TCR came from a young woman in good health. Source material: naive CD4+ T cells from blood. This sequence joins TRBV2 and TRBJ1-2; the D gene is possibly TRBD1 (6 bases). DNA of the CDR3: TGTGCCAGCAGTGAATGGGGGGCCACCTATGGCTACACCTTC. This codes for CASSEWGATYGYTF.